The source of this TCR beta chain is a study of blood T cell repertoires in COVID-19. Study details: Both acute and convalescent COVID-19 samples were obtained from the United States, Italy and Spain. Nucleic acid was either cDNA or gDNA, and it came from T cells, B-cell-depleted T cells, or PBMCs.

CDR3 length: 16 amino acids. The V gene's germline CDR1 is SGHTA and CDR2 FQGNSA. Trimming cost V 5 bases and J 8 bases, with 21 bases left between them. Seattle cases were enrolled at active infection and followed longitudinally. Authors' methods: Amplification with reference gene primers provided the estimates of nucleated cell counts. Only in-frame clones appear in the TCRdb table, and some are missing; sequencing was by immunoSEQ multiplex PCR. V, J and clone size derive from that table, while D and trimming were established from the DNA sequence. The sample yields about 220,000 clones, roughly four fifths seen once.

This rearrangement joins TRBV7-2 to TRBJ1-4, with no clear D. What was sequenced was peripheral blood. This clonotype was obtained from a woman in her 70s with COVID-19, enrolled during active disease. The CDR3 bases are TGTGCCAGCAGCCCCCGAGCACACAAGACGGGGGAAAAACTGTTTTTT. Protein: CASSPRAHKTGEKLFF.